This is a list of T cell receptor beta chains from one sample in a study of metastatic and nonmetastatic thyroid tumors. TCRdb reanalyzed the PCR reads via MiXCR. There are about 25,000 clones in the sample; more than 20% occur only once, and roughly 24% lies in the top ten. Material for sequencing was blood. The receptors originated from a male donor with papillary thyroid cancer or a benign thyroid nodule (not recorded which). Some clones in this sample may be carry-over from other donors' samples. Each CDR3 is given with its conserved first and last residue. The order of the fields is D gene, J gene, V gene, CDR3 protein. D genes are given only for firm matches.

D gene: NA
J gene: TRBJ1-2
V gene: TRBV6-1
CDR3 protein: CASKANYGYTF

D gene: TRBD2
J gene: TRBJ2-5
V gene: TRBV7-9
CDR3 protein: CASSPHSGRYQETQYF

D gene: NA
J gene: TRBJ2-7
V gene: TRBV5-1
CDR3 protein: CASSTYGSPRDEQYF

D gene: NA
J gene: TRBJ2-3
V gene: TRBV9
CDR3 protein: CASSVDQEMRGGSTDTQYF

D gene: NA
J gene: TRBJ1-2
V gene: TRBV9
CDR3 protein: CASSVAQDGTNYGYTF

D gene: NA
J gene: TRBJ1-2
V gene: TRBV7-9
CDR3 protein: CASSPGGGGYTF

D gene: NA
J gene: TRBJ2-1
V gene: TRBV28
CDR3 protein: CASSFITEQFF

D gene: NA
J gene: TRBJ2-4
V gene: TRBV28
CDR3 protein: CASSSLGQLAKNIQYF

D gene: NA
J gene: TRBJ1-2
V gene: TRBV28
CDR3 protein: CASRLAVSISNYGYTF

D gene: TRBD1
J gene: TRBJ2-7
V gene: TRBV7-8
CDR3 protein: CASSSGTGQGSYEQYF

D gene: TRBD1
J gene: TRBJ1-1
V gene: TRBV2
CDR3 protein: CASTDRGNTEAFF

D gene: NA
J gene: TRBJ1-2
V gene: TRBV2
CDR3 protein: CASSEVVLVGGVGYTF

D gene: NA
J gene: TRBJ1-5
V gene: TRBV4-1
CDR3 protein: CASSQDYKRRQPQHF

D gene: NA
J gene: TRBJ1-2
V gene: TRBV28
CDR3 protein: CASSLPPRGYTF

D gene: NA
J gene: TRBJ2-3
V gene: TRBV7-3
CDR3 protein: CASSKGSTDTQYF

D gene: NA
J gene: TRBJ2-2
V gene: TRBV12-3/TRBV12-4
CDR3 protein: CAILRSGTKDTGELFF

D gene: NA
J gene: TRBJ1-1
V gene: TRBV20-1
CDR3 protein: CSAGGGTMNTEAFF

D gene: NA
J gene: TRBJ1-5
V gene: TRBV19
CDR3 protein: CASSIAQGSKPQHF

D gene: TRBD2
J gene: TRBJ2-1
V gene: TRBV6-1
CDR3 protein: CASSDISGRARAYNEQFF

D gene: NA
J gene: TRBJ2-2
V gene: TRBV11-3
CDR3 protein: CGRSTRAGKGTGELFF

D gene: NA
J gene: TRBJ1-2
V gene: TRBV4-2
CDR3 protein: CASSQEGGAGYGYTF

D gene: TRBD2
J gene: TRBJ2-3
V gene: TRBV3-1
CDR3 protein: CASSPGLAVTDTQYF

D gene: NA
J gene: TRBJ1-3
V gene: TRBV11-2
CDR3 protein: CARSSKWLAARLGNTIDF

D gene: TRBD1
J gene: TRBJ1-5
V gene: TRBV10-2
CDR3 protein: CASSTGQALPQHF

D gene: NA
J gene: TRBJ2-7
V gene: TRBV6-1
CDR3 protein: CASSFGTSYEQYF

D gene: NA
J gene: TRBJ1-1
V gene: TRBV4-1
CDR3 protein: CASSQDGAYRVMGNTEAFF

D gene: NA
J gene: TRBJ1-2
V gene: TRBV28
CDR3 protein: CASSLSGRGRGYTF

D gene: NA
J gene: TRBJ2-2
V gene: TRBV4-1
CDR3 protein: CARSRPGPMNTGELFF

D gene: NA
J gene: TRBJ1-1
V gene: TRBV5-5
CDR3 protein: CASSLLRAGDTEAFF